This note documents a single T cell receptor beta chain sequence. The target antigen is unknown. The data are from a study of blood T cells in healthy people across ages. On the study more broadly: Roughly one uniquely barcoded beta molecule per two T cells was captured. Study-level findings and limits: A roughly linear fall in TCR beta diversity per million T cells was seen with increasing age. From one million sequenced T cells, diversity estimates were lower bounds.

Sample-barcoded 5' priming and a J-beta primer mix drove a second PCR of roughly 6 to 12 cycles. Every cDNA molecule carried a tag from a template-switch adaptor bearing 12 random nucleotides. TCRdb independently ran MiXCR on the 5' RACE reads; one entry per CDR3 protein. Counted here are 1.5 million to 2 million distinct CDR3 sequences, roughly 30% occurring once; the ten biggest clones make up more than 6%. V gave up 7 bases and J gave up 4 bases, with 15 bases separating them. The CDR3 is made up of 14 amino acids. Germline CDR1 is MNHNY and CDR2 is SVGAGI (reference sequence). This rearrangement joins TRBV6-6 to TRBJ2-3; either TRBD1 or TRBD2 may supply D (5 bases each). The sequenced sample consisted of blood. The receptor's source is a woman aged 25 to 39 in good health. The CDR3 DNA reads TGTGCCAGCATAACCACCTTGGGGGCAGATACGCAGTATTTT. This codes for CASITTLGADTQYF.